These T cell receptor beta chains were read from a single sample in a study of T cell changes during pregnancy in multiple sclerosis. Produced via immunoSEQ multiplex PCR; TCRdb's table is partial and in-frame only. The data contain 95,000 to 110,000 clones, about nine tenths of them seen just once; the ten biggest clones take up 0.78%. Sequences were derived from peripheral blood, sampled in the third trimester of pregnancy. The receptors were gathered from a female donor in good health, enrolled as a control in a pregnancy study. Both conserved end residues are trimmed from each CDR3. The order of the fields is J gene, V gene, CDR3 protein.

J: TRBJ2-7
V: TRBV7-2
CDR3: ASSLPSYEQY

J: TRBJ2-7
V: TRBV7-6
CDR3: ASSLAPGQGSSYEQY

J: TRBJ1-1
V: TRBV2
CDR3: ASVGQESDTEAF

J: TRBJ2-1
V: TRBV19
CDR3: ASRPTGAEWGQF

J: TRBJ2-5
V: TRBV30
CDR3: AWSVVGQAQETQY

J: TRBJ1-3
V: TRBV11-2
CDR3: ASSPRSGSGNTIY

J: TRBJ2-7
V: TRBV11-1
CDR3: ASSLERGGTYEQY

J: TRBJ2-1
V: TRBV27
CDR3: ASSLTGFIYDEQF

J: TRBJ1-1
V: TRBV6-5
CDR3: ASSYSEIGTEAF

J: TRBJ2-3
V: TRBV9
CDR3: ASSRQSGLATDTQY

J: TRBJ1-6
V: TRBV7-2
CDR3: ASSPRGQGSPLH

J: TRBJ2-5
V: TRBV30
CDR3: AWSGDRKETQY

J: TRBJ1-5
V: TRBV5-6
CDR3: ASNMGGNGQPQH

J: TRBJ2-1
V: TRBV6-1
CDR3: ASSEAVLPGGF

J: TRBJ1-2
V: TRBV7-2
CDR3: ASSLVGDYGYT

J: TRBJ2-2
V: TRBV9
CDR3: ASSVEVGGSTTGELF

J: TRBJ2-5
V: TRBV11-2
CDR3: ASSSSTGAGETQY

J: TRBJ1-2
V: TRBV30
CDR3: AWSNRGDGYT

J: TRBJ1-1
V: TRBV11-3
CDR3: ASFIAGMNTEAF

J: TRBJ1-1
V: TRBV19
CDR3: ASSISGTDNTEAF

J: TRBJ1-3
V: TRBV5-4
CDR3: ASRRGQGNTIY

J: TRBJ1-1
V: TRBV19
CDR3: ASSRPGTGGASNTEAF

J: TRBJ2-3
V: TRBV18
CDR3: ASSTSGGTDTQY

J: TRBJ1-6
V: TRBV6-5
CDR3: ASSLGTGVYNSPLH

J: TRBJ2-2
V: TRBV5-1
CDR3: ASSFGTEYTGELF